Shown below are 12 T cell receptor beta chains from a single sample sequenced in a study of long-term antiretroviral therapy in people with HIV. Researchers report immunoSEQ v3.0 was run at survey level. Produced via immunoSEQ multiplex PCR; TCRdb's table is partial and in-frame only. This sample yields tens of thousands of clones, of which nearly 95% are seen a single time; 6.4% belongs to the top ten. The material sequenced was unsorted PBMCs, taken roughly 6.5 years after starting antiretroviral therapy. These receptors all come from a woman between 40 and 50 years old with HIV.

CDR3 DNA sequence: TGTGCCAGCTCACCTACGGGGGACCCACCCAACGAGCAGTACTTC. Translated: CASSPTGDPPNEQYF. This chain links TRBV18 with TRBJ2-7, with a weak D call TRBD2 (6 bases). Germline-derived CDR1 and CDR2 are KGHSH and LQKENI. This CDR3 comprises 15 residues. The ends were cut back, 3 bases at V and 5 bases at J, with 17 bases in the middle.

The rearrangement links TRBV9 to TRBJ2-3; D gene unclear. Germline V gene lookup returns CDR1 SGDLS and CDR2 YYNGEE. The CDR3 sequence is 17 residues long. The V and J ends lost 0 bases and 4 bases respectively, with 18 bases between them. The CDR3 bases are TGTGCCAGCAGCGTAGGGACGATAGGTCAAGCATCAGATACGCAGTATTTT. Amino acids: CASSVGTIGQASDTQYF.

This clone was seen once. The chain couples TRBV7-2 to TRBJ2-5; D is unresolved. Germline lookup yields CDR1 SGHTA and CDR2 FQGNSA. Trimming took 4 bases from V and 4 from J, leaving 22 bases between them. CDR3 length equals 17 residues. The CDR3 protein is CASSSPGSTFIVETQYF. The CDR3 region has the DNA TGTGCCAGCAGCTCTCCCGGCAGCACTTTTATAGTAGAGACCCAGTACTTC. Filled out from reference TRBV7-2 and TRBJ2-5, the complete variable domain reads GAGVSQSPSNKVTEKGKDVELRCDPISGHTALYWYRQSLGQGLEFLIYFQGNSAPDKSGLPSDRFSAERTGGSVSTLTIQRTQQEDSAVYLCASSSPGSTFIVETQYFGPGTRLLVL.

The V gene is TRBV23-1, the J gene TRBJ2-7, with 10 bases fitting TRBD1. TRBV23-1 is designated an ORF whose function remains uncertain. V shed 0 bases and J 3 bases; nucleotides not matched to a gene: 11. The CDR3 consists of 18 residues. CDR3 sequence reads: CASSQSKKGQGNVYEQYF. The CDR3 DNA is TGCGCCAGCAGTCAATCGAAAAAGGGACAGGGGAACGTCTACGAGCAGTACTTC.

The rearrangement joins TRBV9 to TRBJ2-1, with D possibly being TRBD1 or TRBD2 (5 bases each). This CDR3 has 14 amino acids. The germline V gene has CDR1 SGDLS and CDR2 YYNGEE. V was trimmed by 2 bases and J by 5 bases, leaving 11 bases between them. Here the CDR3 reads CASSVGDGDNEQFF. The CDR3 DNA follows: TGTGCCAGCAGCGTCGGGGACGGCGACAATGAGCAGTTCTTC.

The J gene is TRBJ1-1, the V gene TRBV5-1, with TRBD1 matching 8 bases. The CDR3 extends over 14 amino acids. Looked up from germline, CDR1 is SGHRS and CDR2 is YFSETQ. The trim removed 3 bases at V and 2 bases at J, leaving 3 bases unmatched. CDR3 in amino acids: CASSSQGANTEAFF. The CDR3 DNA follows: TGCGCCAGCAGCTCGCAGGGGGCTAACACTGAAGCTTTCTTT.

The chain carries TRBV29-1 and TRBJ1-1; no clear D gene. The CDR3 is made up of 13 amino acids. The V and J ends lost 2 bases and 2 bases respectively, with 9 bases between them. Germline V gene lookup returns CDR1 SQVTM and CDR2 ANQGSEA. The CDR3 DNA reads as TGCAGCGTTGAACAGGAATATAACACTGAAGCTTTCTTT. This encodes CSVEQEYNTEAFF.

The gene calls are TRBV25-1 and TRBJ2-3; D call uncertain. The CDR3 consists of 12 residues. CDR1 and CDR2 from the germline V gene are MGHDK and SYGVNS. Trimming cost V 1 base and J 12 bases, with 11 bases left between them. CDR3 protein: CASSEFRKPQYF. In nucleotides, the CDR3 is TGTGCCAGCAGTGAATTTCGGAAACCCCAGTATTTT. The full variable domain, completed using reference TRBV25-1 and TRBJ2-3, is EADIYQTPRYLVIGTGKKITLECSQTMGHDKMYWYQQDPGMELHLIHYSYGVNSTEKGDLSSESTVSRIRTEHFPLTLESARPSHTSQYLCASSEFRKPQYFGPGTRLTVL.

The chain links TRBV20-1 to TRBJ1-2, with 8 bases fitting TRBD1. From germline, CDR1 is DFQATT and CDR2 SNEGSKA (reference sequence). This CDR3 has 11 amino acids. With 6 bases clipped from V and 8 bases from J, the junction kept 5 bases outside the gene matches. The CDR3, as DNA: TGCAGTGCCAGGACAGGGTTAGGCTACACCTTC. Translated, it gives CSARTGLGYTF.

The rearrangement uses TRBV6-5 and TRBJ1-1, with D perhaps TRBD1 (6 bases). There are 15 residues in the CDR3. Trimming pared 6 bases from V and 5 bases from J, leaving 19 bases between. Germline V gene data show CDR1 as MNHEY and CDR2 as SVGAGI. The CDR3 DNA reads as TGTGCCAGCAGAATCGGCGGGGGCGGGACGACTGAAGCTTTCTTT. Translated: CASRIGGGGTTEAFF.

The CDR3 DNA is TGTGCCAGTAGTATAGATGTCACCAAAAACATTCAGTACTTC. This encodes CASSIDVTKNIQYF. V gene TRBV19 combines with J gene TRBJ2-4; D is unresolved. CDR3 length: 14 residues. Germline V gene lookup returns CDR1 LNHDA and CDR2 SQIVND (reference sequence). V was trimmed by 0 bases and J by 2 bases, leaving 5 bases between them.

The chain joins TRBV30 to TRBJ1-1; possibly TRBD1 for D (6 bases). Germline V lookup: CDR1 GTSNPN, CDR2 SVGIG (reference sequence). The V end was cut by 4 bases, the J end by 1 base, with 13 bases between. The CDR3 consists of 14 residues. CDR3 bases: TGTGCCTGGACACGAGGGGGGAAGAACACTGAAGCTTTCTTT. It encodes CAWTRGGKNTEAFF.